A selection of T cell receptor beta chains follows, all from one sample in a study of T cells in Graves' hyperthyroidism and ophthalmopathy. TCRdb analysed the multiplex PCR reads with MiXCR anew, one entry per CDR3 protein. Of hundreds of thousands of distinct CDR3 sequences listed, more than 15% were seen once; the top ten hold more than 3%. The source material was blood. These receptors were taken from a woman between 40 and 50 years old with Graves' ophthalmopathy. Both conserved end residues are part of each CDR3. A D gene is named only where the DNA matches it firmly. For some rows the clone size is stated as once, few or many, or as a class when expanded; others skip it.

v_gene: TRBV5-1; d_gene: TRBD1; abundance: -; j_gene: TRBJ1-2; CDR3nt: TGCGCCAGCAGCTTGGTGGGACAGGGGTCCGTGAAAGGCTACACCTTC; CDR3aa: CASSLVGQGSVKGYTF
v_gene: TRBV30; d_gene: TRBD1; abundance: few; j_gene: TRBJ1-2; CDR3nt: TGTGCCTGGAGCGCAGGGGGCGGGGGTCGAGCCTATGGCTACACCTTC; CDR3aa: CAWSAGGGGRAYGYTF
v_gene: TRBV6-5; d_gene: -; abundance: few; j_gene: TRBJ2-5; CDR3nt: TGTGCCAGCAGTTACGCCAGGCAAGAGACCCAGTACTTC; CDR3aa: CASSYARQETQYF
v_gene: TRBV5-1; d_gene: TRBD2; abundance: -; j_gene: TRBJ2-3; CDR3nt: TGCGCCAGCAGCGGCACTAGCGGTCTGAGCACAGATACGCAGTATTTT; CDR3aa: CASSGTSGLSTDTQYF
v_gene: TRBV27; d_gene: TRBD1; abundance: few; j_gene: TRBJ2-5; CDR3nt: TGTGCCAGCAGTCCAACCCCCCCCAACAGGGGGCTTGGAGAGACCCAGTACTTC; CDR3aa: CASSPTPPNRGLGETQYF
v_gene: TRBV5-1; d_gene: TRBD1; abundance: many; j_gene: TRBJ1-1; CDR3nt: TGCGCCAGCAGCTTGGGCCATACAGGGGCGCCTTTAGAAGGCACTGAAGCTTTCTTT; CDR3aa: CASSLGHTGAPLEGTEAFF
v_gene: TRBV2; d_gene: TRBD2; abundance: many; j_gene: TRBJ2-3; CDR3nt: TGTGCCAGCAGCGCGGGACTAGCGGGAGCTAATACGCAGTATTTT; CDR3aa: CASSAGLAGANTQYF
v_gene: TRBV11-1; d_gene: -; abundance: many; j_gene: TRBJ2-7; CDR3nt: TGTGCCAGCAGCTTAGAAGGGACCCACGAGCAGTACTTC; CDR3aa: CASSLEGTHEQYF
v_gene: TRBV6-1; d_gene: TRBD1; abundance: -; j_gene: TRBJ1-2; CDR3nt: TGTGCCAGCAGCAATGCGGGACAGAGGGGGGGCTACACCTTC; CDR3aa: CASSNAGQRGGYTF
v_gene: TRBV29-1; d_gene: -; abundance: few; j_gene: TRBJ2-1; CDR3nt: TGCAGCGTTGGACAATATAGGGGACCCTACAATGAGCAGTTCTTC; CDR3aa: CSVGQYRGPYNEQFF
v_gene: TRBV27; d_gene: -; abundance: many; j_gene: TRBJ1-1; CDR3nt: TGTGCCAGCAGTTTTTCACCCTCGACCCCGGAAGCTTTCTTT; CDR3aa: CASSFSPSTPEAFF
v_gene: TRBV5-1; d_gene: -; abundance: many; j_gene: TRBJ2-3; CDR3nt: TGCGCCAGCAGCTTCCAGGGGCGTGGCACAGATACGCAGTATTTT; CDR3aa: CASSFQGRGTDTQYF
v_gene: TRBV12-3/TRBV12-4; d_gene: TRBD1; abundance: many; j_gene: TRBJ1-6; CDR3nt: TGTGCCAGCAGTCGACAGGGGGTGGGTAATTCACCCCTCCACTTT; CDR3aa: CASSRQGVGNSPLHF
v_gene: TRBV20-1; d_gene: TRBD1; abundance: few; j_gene: TRBJ1-5; CDR3nt: TGCAGTGCTAGGGACAGGGTCCTACCGAGCAATCAGCCCCAGCATTTT; CDR3aa: CSARDRVLPSNQPQHF
v_gene: TRBV15; d_gene: -; abundance: once; j_gene: TRBJ2-1; CDR3nt: TGTGCCACCAGCAGCCTGCCCCCCTACAATGAGCAGTTCTTC; CDR3aa: CATSSLPPYNEQFF
v_gene: TRBV7-8; d_gene: -; abundance: many; j_gene: TRBJ1-2; CDR3nt: TGTGCCAGCAGCCCCTCTAGAGATAGCCGATCCCTTAACTATGGCTACACCTTC; CDR3aa: CASSPSRDSRSLNYGYTF
v_gene: TRBV4-3; d_gene: TRBD2; abundance: few; j_gene: TRBJ2-1; CDR3nt: TGCGCCAGCAGCGAACCCAGGCTAGCGGGAACATACAATGAGCAGTTCTTC; CDR3aa: CASSEPRLAGTYNEQFF
v_gene: TRBV2; d_gene: TRBD2; abundance: many; j_gene: TRBJ2-1; CDR3nt: TGTGCCAGCAGTGAGGGACTAGCGGGAGACAATGAGCAGTTCTTC; CDR3aa: CASSEGLAGDNEQFF
v_gene: TRBV30; d_gene: TRBD2; abundance: -; j_gene: TRBJ2-6; CDR3nt: TGTGCCTGGAGCGAGGGACTAGTTCTTGGGGCCAACGTCCTGACTTTC; CDR3aa: CAWSEGLVLGANVLTF
v_gene: TRBV20-1; d_gene: TRBD1; abundance: many; j_gene: TRBJ2-3; CDR3nt: TGCAGTGCTAGGCCACCAAGCGGGACAGGGGGCGCGACAGATACGCAGTATTTT; CDR3aa: CSARPPSGTGGATDTQYF
v_gene: TRBV5-5; d_gene: -; abundance: -; j_gene: TRBJ2-3; CDR3nt: TGTGCCAGCAGCTTGAATAGCTTTAGCACAGATACGCAGTATTTT; CDR3aa: CASSLNSFSTDTQYF
v_gene: TRBV11-2; d_gene: -; abundance: many; j_gene: TRBJ1-6; CDR3nt: TGTGCCAGCAGCTCAAGTGGAGGCCTCGGCTCCTATAATTCACCCCTCCACTTT; CDR3aa: CASSSSGGLGSYNSPLHF